The 26 T cell receptor beta chains below were found in one sample sequenced in a study of T cell changes during pregnancy in multiple sclerosis. The assay was immunoSEQ multiplex PCR, and TCRdb's table has in-frame clones only and misses some. Among some 60,000 clones listed, 91% were seen once. Sequencing was performed on peripheral blood, taken before pregnancy. The source is a female donor with multiple sclerosis, enrolled in a pregnancy study.

The chain couples TRBV5-1 to TRBJ2-1; 9 positions match TRBD1. V lost 4 bases, J lost 3 bases, and 2 bases stayed unmatched. This CDR3 has 14 amino acids. Germline-derived CDR1 and CDR2 are SGHRS and YFSETQ. Here the CDR3 reads CASSPGQGYNEQFF. CDR3 bases: TGCGCCAGCAGCCCGGGACAGGGCTACAATGAGCAGTTCTTC.

This chain links TRBV5-8 with TRBJ2-2; D is uncertain. The CDR3 spans 15 residues. The V and J ends lost 1 base and 4 bases respectively, with 11 bases between them. The germline gives CDR1 SGHTS, CDR2 YDEGEE. The CDR3: CASSLRVSVTGELFF. The CDR3 bases are TGTGCCAGCAGCTTGCGGGTTTCGGTCACCGGGGAGCTGTTTTTT. The full variable domain, with the rest looked up from reference TRBV5-8 and TRBJ2-2, is EAGVTQSPTHLIKTRGQQATLRCSPISGHTSVYWYQQALGLGLQFLLWYDEGEERNRGNFPPRFSGRQFPNYSSELNVNALELEDSALYLCASSLRVSVTGELFFGEGSRLTVL.

This clone was observed a few times. This chain links TRBV7-9 with TRBJ1-2; D remains ambiguous. Trimming pared 5 bases from V and 5 bases from J, leaving 15 bases between. The CDR3 length is 14 residues. CDR1 is SEHNR and CDR2 is FQNEAQ in the germline V gene (reference sequence). The CDR3 DNA reads TGTGCCAGCAGCAGCGGGCTCCGAGGATATGGCTACACCTTC. Amino acid sequence: CASSSGLRGYGYTF.

The chain is built from TRBV2 and TRBJ1-5, with a possible D match to TRBD1 (6 bases). Trimming removed 5 bases at V and 7 bases at J, with 18 bases between. In germline, CDR1 is SNHLY, CDR2 FYNNEI. This CDR3 region has 15 residues. CDR3 loop: CASSSTGMGLQPQHF. The CDR3 DNA reads TGTGCCAGCAGTTCCACAGGGATGGGTCTGCAGCCCCAGCATTTT.

The V gene is TRBV5-6, the J gene TRBJ1-1, with D unresolved. Germline CDR1 SGHDT, CDR2 YYEEEE. This CDR3 spans 14 amino acids. V shed 3 bases and J shed 1 base, with 10 bases lying between them. This chain's CDR3 is CASSSRTENTEAFF. DNA of the CDR3: TGTGCCAGCAGCTCCCGGACTGAGAACACTGAAGCTTTCTTT.

This chain uses TRBV2 with TRBJ2-2, with 9 bases that match TRBD1. CDR1 is SNHLY, CDR2 FYNNEI, per germline. CDR3 length: 14 residues. V trimming: 9 bases; J trimming: 1 base; junction bases outside the gene matches: 3. Here the CDR3 DNA reads TGTGCCAGTTCGGGACAGGGGAACACCGGGGAGCTGTTTTTT. Its protein product is CASSGQGNTGELFF.

CDR3 bases: TGCGCCAGCAGCCCCCTTCTAGCGGGGGTAACAGATACGCAGTATTTT. Translating gives CASSPLLAGVTDTQYF. This chain links TRBV4-3 with TRBJ2-3, with 10 nucleotides matching TRBD2. This CDR3 comprises 16 residues. With V trimmed by 4 bases and J by 3 bases, 7 bases remained unmatched. Germline lookup yields CDR1 LGHNA and CDR2 YSLEER.

The rearrangement links TRBV7-2 to TRBJ1-5; TRBD1 might be the D (5 bases). Trimming cost V 1 base and J 7 bases, with 11 bases left between them. The CDR3 consists of 14 residues. CDR1 is SGHTA, CDR2 FQGNSA, per germline. CDR3 loop: CASSLGQGGQPQHF. The DNA for the CDR3 is TGTGCCAGCAGCTTAGGTCAGGGAGGACAGCCCCAGCATTTT.

The CDR3 DNA follows: TGTGCCAGCAGCGTAGAAGGGGCAACCTACAATGAGCAGTTCTTC. Translated, it gives CASSVEGATYNEQFF. V is TRBV9 and J is TRBJ2-1; the D gene is possibly TRBD1 (5 bases). V was clipped by 0 bases and J by 2 bases, with 9 bases between them. The CDR3 is 15 residues long. Germline V gives CDR1 SGDLS, CDR2 YYNGEE.

This clone occurred once. In nucleotides, the CDR3 is TGTGCCAGCAGTTGGAGGGGTGCAGATACGCAGTATTTT. Translated, it gives CASSWRGADTQYF. J is TRBJ2-3 and V is TRBV5-4, with D tentatively TRBD2 (6 bases). The CDR3 is made up of 13 amino acids. CDR1 is SGHNT, CDR2 YYREEE, per germline (reference sequence). The germline V and J ends were trimmed by 5 bases and 4 bases, with 11 bases remaining between them.

The V call is TRBV4-3, the J call TRBJ1-1; D ambiguous. V dropped 1 base and J dropped 2 bases, with 20 bases sitting between them. This CDR3 has 18 residues. CDR1 LGHNA and CDR2 YSLEER come from the germline V gene. DNA for the CDR3: TGCGCCAGCAGCCAAGCATTGACGGTGCGGGCAGGAAACACTGAAGCTTTCTTT. It yields the protein CASSQALTVRAGNTEAFF.

The rearrangement links TRBV7-2 to TRBJ1-1; D is unclear. The CDR3 length is 11 residues. Germline CDR1 and CDR2: SGHTA and FQGNSA. V was pared by 2 bases and J by 8 bases, with 6 bases between. CDR3 bases: TGTGCCAGCAGCTTATGGGAGGAAGCTTTCTTT. Amino acids: CASSLWEEAFF.

This sequence joins TRBV6-6 and TRBJ2-2; D not resolved. CDR3 length: 14 amino acids. Germline V gene sequence: CDR1 MNHNY, CDR2 SVGAGI (reference sequence). Trimming left V 7 bases short and J 2 bases short, with 11 bases between. CDR3 sequence: CASILDANTGELFF. The CDR3 nucleotides read TGTGCCAGCATCCTAGACGCTAACACCGGGGAGCTGTTTTTT.

This clone came up once. V is TRBV13 and J is TRBJ1-3, with 12 bases matching TRBD1. CDR1 is PRHDT and CDR2 is FYEKMQ in the germline V gene (reference sequence). The CDR3 loop spans 20 amino acids. V was clipped by 5 bases and J by 5 bases; unmatched bases: 19. In DNA, the CDR3 is TGTGCCAGCAGCCCACAACCCGGGACAGGGGGCGATTCTCTTCGAAACACCATATATTTT. Translated, it gives CASSPQPGTGGDSLRNTIYF.

This sequence joins TRBV19 and TRBJ1-2; D is uncertain. Per germline, CDR1 LNHDA and CDR2 SQIVND (reference sequence). The CDR3 sequence is 16 residues long. Trimming left V 0 bases short and J 5 bases short, with 16 bases between. In DNA, the CDR3 is TGTGCCAGTAGTATAGATGACTCGGGTCCCCCATATGGCTACACCTTC. It codes for CASSIDDSGPPYGYTF. The full variable domain, completed using reference TRBV19 and TRBJ1-2, is DGGITQSPKYLFRKEGQNVTLSCEQNLNHDAMYWYRQDPGQGLRLIYYSQIVNDFQKGDIAEGYSVSREKKESFPLTVTSAQKNPTAFYLCASSIDDSGPPYGYTFGSGTRLTVV.

CDR3 amino acids: CASSQVERAEAFF. In DNA form, the CDR3 reads TGCGCCAGCAGCCAAGTAGAGAGGGCCGAGGCTTTCTTT. The chain recombines TRBV4-3 with TRBJ1-1; D gene uncertain. V was clipped by 1 base and J by 11 bases, with 14 bases between them. There are 13 residues in the CDR3. Germline V CDR1 and CDR2: LGHNA, YSLEER.

The chain is built from TRBV4-3 and TRBJ2-7, with 15 nucleotides matching TRBD2. Per germline, CDR1 LGHNA and CDR2 YSLEER. The CDR3 has 17 amino acids. Losses at the gene ends were 1 base for V and 1 base for J; bases not matched to a gene: 2. The CDR3 bases are TGCGCCAGCAGCCAAGGGACTAGCGGGGGGGCGTCCTACGAGCAGTACTTC. Amino acids: CASSQGTSGGASYEQYF.

CDR3 protein: CASRFTSGPSYNEQFF. In DNA form, the CDR3 reads TGTGCCAGCAGGTTTACTAGCGGACCTTCCTACAATGAGCAGTTCTTC. V usage is TRBV6-4 and J usage is TRBJ2-1, with TRBD2 matching 8 bases. The CDR3 has 16 residues. V shed 6 bases, J shed 1 base, and the junction held 8 bases outside the gene matches. The germline V gene has CDR1 MRHNA and CDR2 SNTAGT.

The chain links TRBV7-9 to TRBJ2-6, with D perhaps matching TRBD2 (6 bases). The CDR3 length is 19 residues. The V gene lost 5 bases and the J gene lost 1 base, with 21 bases spanning the gap. Germline lookup yields CDR1 SEHNR and CDR2 FQNEAQ (reference sequence). CDR3 nucleotides: TGTGCCAGCAGCCGAATGCGCCTGGGGGGACGGTCTGGGGCCAACGTCCTGACTTTC. Its protein is CASSRMRLGGRSGANVLTF.

The CDR3 protein is CASSPRWTSGGYNEQFF. The CDR3 region has the DNA TGTGCCAGCAGTCCACGCTGGACTAGCGGGGGGTACAATGAGCAGTTCTTC. The chain recombines TRBV6-4 with TRBJ2-1; 14 bases map to TRBD2. The CDR3 loop spans 17 amino acids. Trimming cost V 5 bases and J 4 bases; bases outside gene matches: 7. The germline gives CDR1 MRHNA, CDR2 SNTAGT.

V gene TRBV10-3 combines with J gene TRBJ1-2; possible D gene TRBD1, 6 bases. The CDR3 sequence is 16 residues long. Trimming shortened V by 8 bases and J by 2 bases, and 21 bases separated the two germline ends. Germline CDR1 and CDR2: ENHRY and SYGVKD. CDR3 residues: CAIGFSQGRGNYGYTF. CDR3 DNA: TGTGCCATCGGGTTCTCGCAGGGGCGAGGGAACTATGGCTACACCTTC.

The chain carries TRBV7-7 and TRBJ2-2, with D tentatively TRBD1 (5 bases). The germline gives CDR1 SSHAT, CDR2 FNYEAQ (reference sequence). The CDR3 runs to 13 residues. The chain's CDR3 is CASGHTRTGELFF. The DNA for the CDR3 is TGTGCTAGTGGACACACGAGAACCGGGGAGCTGTTTTTT.

This clone showed up just once. The chain combines TRBV6-6 with TRBJ2-3; 11 bases are shared with TRBD1. J gave up 4 bases and V 6 bases, and 6 bases lay outside the gene matches. The CDR3 covers 15 residues. Germline CDR1 is MNHNY and CDR2 is SVGAGI (reference sequence). CDR3 residues: CASRPGTGGADTQYF. CDR3 coding DNA: TGTGCCAGCAGACCCGGGACAGGGGGTGCAGATACGCAGTATTTT.

In its sample, this clone was seen once. CDR3 sequence (DNA): TGTGCCAGCAGCGCCGAGGGACAGGGGATCAATGAGCAGTTCTTC. Amino acids: CASSAEGQGINEQFF. The gene calls are TRBV9 and TRBJ2-1; 10 nucleotides agree with TRBD1. Germline V gives CDR1 SGDLS, CDR2 YYNGEE. J gave up 6 bases and V 3 bases, and 6 bases lay outside the gene matches. The CDR3 covers 15 residues.

V is TRBV10-3 and J is TRBJ1-2; D is uncertain. Germline CDR1 and CDR2: ENHRY and SYGVKD. This CDR3 contains 16 residues. V lost 0 bases to trimming and J lost 3 bases, with 14 bases between them. The CDR3 bases are TGTGCCATCAGTGAGTCCGCCCCTAGCTCCTACTATGGCTACACCTTC. Its translation: CAISESAPSSYYGYTF.

This chain connects TRBV4-3 to TRBJ2-1; 11 nucleotides agree with TRBD2. Trimming cost V 5 bases and J 9 bases; bases outside gene matches: 6. CDR3 length equals 14 residues. Germline CDR1 reads LGHNA; CDR2 reads YSLEER. CDR3: CASSLAGGRSEQFF. The CDR3 nucleotides read TGCGCCAGCAGCTTAGCGGGGGGGCGTAGTGAGCAGTTCTTC.